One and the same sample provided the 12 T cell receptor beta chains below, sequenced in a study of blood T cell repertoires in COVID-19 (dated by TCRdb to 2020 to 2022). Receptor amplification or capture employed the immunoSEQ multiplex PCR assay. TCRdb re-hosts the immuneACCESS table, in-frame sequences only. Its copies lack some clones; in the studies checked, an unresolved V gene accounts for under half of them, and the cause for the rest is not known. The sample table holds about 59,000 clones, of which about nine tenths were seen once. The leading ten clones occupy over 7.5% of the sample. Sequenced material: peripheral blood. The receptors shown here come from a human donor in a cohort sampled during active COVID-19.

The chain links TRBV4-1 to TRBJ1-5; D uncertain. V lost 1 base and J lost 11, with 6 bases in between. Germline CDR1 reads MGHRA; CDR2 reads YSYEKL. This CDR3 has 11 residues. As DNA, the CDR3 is TGCGCCAGCAGCCAAGGGAGTACCCAGCATTTT. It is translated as CASSQGSTQHF.

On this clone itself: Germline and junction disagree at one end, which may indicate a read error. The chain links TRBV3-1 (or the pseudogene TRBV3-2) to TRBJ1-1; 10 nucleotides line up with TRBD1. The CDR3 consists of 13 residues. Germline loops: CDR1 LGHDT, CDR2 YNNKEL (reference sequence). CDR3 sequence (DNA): TGTGCCAGCAGCCAAGGGGCGACAGGGGGCCGCGACTTT. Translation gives CASSQGATGGRDF.

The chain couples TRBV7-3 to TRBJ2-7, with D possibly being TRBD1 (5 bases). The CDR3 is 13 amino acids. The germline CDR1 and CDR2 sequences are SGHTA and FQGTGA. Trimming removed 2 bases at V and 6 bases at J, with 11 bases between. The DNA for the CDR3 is TGTGCCAGCAGCTTAGGGGCAGGCGGCGAGCAGTACTTC. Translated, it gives CASSLGAGGEQYF.

CDR3 DNA: TGCAGTGCTAGTGGGGGGGACTCCTACGAGCAGTACTTC. Translation: CSASGGDSYEQYF. This chain joins TRBV20-1 and TRBJ2-7; 7 bases agree with TRBD2. In germline, CDR1 is DFQATT, CDR2 SNEGSKA (reference sequence). This CDR3 has 13 amino acids. V gave up 3 bases and J gave up 0 bases; unmatched junction bases: 2.

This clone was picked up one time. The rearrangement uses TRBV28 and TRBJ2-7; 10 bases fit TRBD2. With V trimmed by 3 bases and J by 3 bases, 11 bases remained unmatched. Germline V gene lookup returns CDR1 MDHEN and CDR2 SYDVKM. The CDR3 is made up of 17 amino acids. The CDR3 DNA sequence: TGTGCCAGCAGTTTGGGTGTAGCGGGAGGCCTCTTCTACGAGCAGTACTTC. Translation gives CASSLGVAGGLFYEQYF.

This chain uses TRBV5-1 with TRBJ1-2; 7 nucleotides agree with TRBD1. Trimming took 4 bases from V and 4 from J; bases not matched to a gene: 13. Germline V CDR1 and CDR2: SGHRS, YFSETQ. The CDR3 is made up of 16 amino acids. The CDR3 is CASSPNAGTAFYGYTF. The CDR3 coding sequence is TGCGCCAGCAGCCCAAATGCCGGGACAGCCTTCTATGGCTACACCTTC.

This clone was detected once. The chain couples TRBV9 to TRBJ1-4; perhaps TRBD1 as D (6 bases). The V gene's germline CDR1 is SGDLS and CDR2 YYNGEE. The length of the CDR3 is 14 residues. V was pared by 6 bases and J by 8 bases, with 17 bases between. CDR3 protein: CASTSGARHEKLFF. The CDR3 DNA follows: TGTGCCAGCACCTCAGGGGCGCGGCACGAAAAACTGTTTTTT.

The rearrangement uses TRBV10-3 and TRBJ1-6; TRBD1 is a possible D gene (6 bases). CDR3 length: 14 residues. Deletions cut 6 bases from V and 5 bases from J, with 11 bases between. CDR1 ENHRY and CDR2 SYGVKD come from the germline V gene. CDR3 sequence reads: CAIRTGSDNSPLHF. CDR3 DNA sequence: TGTGCCATCAGAACAGGGTCTGATAATTCACCCCTCCACTTT.

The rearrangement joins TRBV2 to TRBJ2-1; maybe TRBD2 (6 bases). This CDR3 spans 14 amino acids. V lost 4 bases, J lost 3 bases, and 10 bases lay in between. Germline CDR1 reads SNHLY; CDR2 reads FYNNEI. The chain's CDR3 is CASSVTSSYNEQFF. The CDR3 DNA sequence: TGTGCCAGCAGTGTGACTAGTAGCTACAATGAGCAGTTCTTC.

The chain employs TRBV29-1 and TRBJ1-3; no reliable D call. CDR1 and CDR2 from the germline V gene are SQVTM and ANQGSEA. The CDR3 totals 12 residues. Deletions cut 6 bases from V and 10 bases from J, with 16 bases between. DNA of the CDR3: TGCAGCGTGGGGAGTGGTATGGAGACCATATATTTT. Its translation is CSVGSGMETIYF.

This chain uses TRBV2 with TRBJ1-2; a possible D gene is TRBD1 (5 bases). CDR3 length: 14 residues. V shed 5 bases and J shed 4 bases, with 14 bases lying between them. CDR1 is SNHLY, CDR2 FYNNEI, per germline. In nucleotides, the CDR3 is TGTGCCAGCAGTCGGGACGCCGGGGGCTATGGCTACACCTTC. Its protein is CASSRDAGGYGYTF.

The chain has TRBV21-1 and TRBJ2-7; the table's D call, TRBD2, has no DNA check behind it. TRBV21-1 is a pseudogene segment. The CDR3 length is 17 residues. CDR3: CASSPRTRDWSSYEQYF. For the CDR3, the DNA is TGTGCCAGCAGCCCACGTACCCGGGACTGGAGCTCCTACGAGCAGTACTTC.